These T cell receptor beta chains were read from a single sample in a study of T cell changes during pregnancy in multiple sclerosis. Only in-frame clones appear in the TCRdb table, and some are missing; sequencing was by immunoSEQ multiplex PCR. The data contain 30,000 to 40,000 clones, roughly 91% of them singletons. Material: CD8+ T cells from peripheral blood mononuclear cells, obtained in the third trimester of pregnancy. These receptor sequences come from a female donor with multiple sclerosis, enrolled in a pregnancy study. The CDR3 runs from the conserved cysteine through the conserved F or W. A D gene is named only where the DNA matches it firmly. Size is omitted from some rows. Given values are once, few, many or a class for expanded clones.

clone_size	d_call	v_call	j_call	cdr3_aa	cdr3_nt
NA	TRBD2	TRBV10-3	TRBJ2-1	CAISESQGLAGARLSYNEQFF	TGTGCCATCAGTGAGTCCCAGGGACTAGCGGGGGCCCGACTGTCCTACAATGAGCAGTTCTTC
NA	TRBD2	TRBV13	TRBJ2-3	CASSYDSGGALGTDTQYF	TGTGCCAGCAGCTACGATAGCGGGGGGGCCTTAGGGACAGATACGCAGTATTTT
NA	NA	TRBV19	TRBJ1-2	CASSMGTWTDYGYTF	TGTGCCAGTAGTATGGGTACTTGGACAGACTATGGCTACACCTTC
once	TRBD1	TRBV5-6	TRBJ1-6	CASSFGTGVSPLHF	TGTGCCAGCAGCTTCGGGACAGGTGTAAGTCCCCTCCACTTT
NA	NA	TRBV7-9	TRBJ1-1	CASSPPGGYTEAFF	TGTGCCAGCAGCCCGCCGGGTGGGTACACTGAAGCTTTCTTT
NA	TRBD1	TRBV7-9	TRBJ1-2	CASSWIGQGGSYGYTF	TGTGCCAGCAGCTGGATTGGACAGGGAGGTTCCTATGGCTACACCTTC
NA	TRBD2	TRBV11-2	TRBJ2-7	CASSPAGPLTGEQYF	TGTGCCAGCAGCCCAGCGGGGCCTCTAACTGGGGAGCAGTACTTC
once	NA	TRBV4-2	TRBJ2-1	CASRPSLEDNEQFF	TGTGCCAGCAGACCCTCCTTAGAGGACAATGAGCAGTTCTTC
NA	TRBD2	TRBV6-5	TRBJ2-1	CASSGTSGGNEQFF	TGTGCCAGCAGTGGGACTAGCGGGGGCAATGAGCAGTTCTTC
once	NA	TRBV7-2	TRBJ1-1	CASSPDLLAEAFF	TGTGCCAGCAGCCCCGACTTACTAGCTGAAGCTTTCTTT
NA	TRBD1	TRBV5-6	TRBJ2-7	CASSLGTVAYEQYF	TGTGCCAGCAGCCTTGGGACAGTGGCCTACGAGCAGTACTTC
NA	NA	TRBV27	TRBJ2-5	CASSLGAGAGETQYF	TGTGCCAGCAGTTTAGGGGCGGGGGCAGGGGAGACCCAGTACTTC
NA	TRBD1	TRBV19	TRBJ1-4	CASSEPGQTNEKLFF	TGTGCCAGTAGTGAACCGGGACAGACTAATGAAAAACTGTTTTTT
NA	NA	TRBV28	TRBJ2-2	CASWAGSVGTGELFF	TGTGCCAGCTGGGCGGGTTCGGTTGGAACCGGGGAGCTGTTTTTT
NA	NA	TRBV6-5	TRBJ1-2	CASSYIGVSGGYTF	TGTGCCAGCAGTTACATAGGGGTATCAGGTGGCTACACCTTC
NA	NA	TRBV30	TRBJ2-7	CAWRYGQGDADEQYF	TGTGCCTGGAGATATGGGCAAGGGGATGCGGACGAGCAGTACTTC
NA	NA	TRBV19	TRBJ1-2	CASSTGKGYTF	TGTGCCAGTAGCACAGGGAAAGGCTACACCTTC
NA	NA	TRBV9	TRBJ1-5	CASSVRDNNQPQHF	TGTGCCAGCAGCGTAAGGGACAACAATCAGCCCCAGCATTTT
NA	TRBD1	TRBV27	TRBJ2-3	CASSDRGGVGDTQYF	TGTGCCAGCAGTGACAGGGGTGGGGTGGGGGATACGCAGTATTTT
NA	TRBD2	TRBV7-9	TRBJ2-1	CASSSRLAGLYEQFF	TGTGCCAGCAGCTCCCGACTAGCGGGGTTGTATGAGCAGTTCTTC
NA	NA	TRBV7-9	TRBJ2-1	CASTSPRGGSTREQFF	TGTGCCAGCACCTCCCCGAGGGGGGGATCGACACGTGAGCAGTTCTTC
NA	NA	TRBV9	TRBJ1-1	CASSVEGRDTEAFF	TGTGCCAGCAGCGTAGAGGGGCGCGACACTGAAGCTTTCTTT